The T cell receptor (beta chain) described here comes from a study of T cell responses to AZD1222 COVID-19 vaccine. Regarding the study as a whole: No day 14 peak samples; only post-peak repertoires were characterized.

Doses given second, at about 4 or about 12 weeks, were pooled. To note about this clone: The target antigen is unknown. Germline and junction disagree at one end, which may indicate a read error.

This CDR3 region has 11 residues. Germline V gene lookup returns CDR1 KGHSH and CDR2 LQKENI. Sequencing used immunoSEQ multiplex PCR; TCRdb keeps in-frame clones, though not all of them. This table has around 140,000 clones, around 90% appearing once. This sequence was found in an adult who received the AZD1222 COVID-19 vaccine. Sequencing was performed on peripheral blood, taken 28 days after the second AZD1222 dose. This chain links TRBV18 with TRBJ1-1; D might be TRBD1 (5 bases). CDR3 nucleotide sequence: TGTGCCAGCTCACCAATGATTGGTCAGGGCTTT. Translation: CASSPMIGQGF.